A selection of T cell receptor beta chains follows, all from one sample in a study of OX40 agonist ivuxolimab in advanced cancers. Sequencing used immunoSEQ multiplex PCR; TCRdb keeps in-frame clones, though not all of them. The sample consists of under 65,000 clones, approximately 89% of them appearing once. Sequencing used CD4+ or CD8+ T cells sorted from blood, obtained in a trial of the OX40 agonist ivuxolimab. Receptor source: an adult with an advanced solid tumor such as melanoma, head and neck, liver or kidney cancer. Both conserved end residues are part of each CDR3. D genes are given only for firm matches. Rows may omit the clone size; those that give it use once, few, many or a size class.

d_call: -
v_call: TRBV28
j_call: TRBJ2-7
clone_size: -
cdr3_aa: CASSLYQDWSYEQYF
cdr3_nt: TGTGCCAGCAGTTTATATCAGGATTGGTCCTACGAGCAGTACTTC

d_call: -
v_call: TRBV6-5
j_call: TRBJ2-1
clone_size: -
cdr3_aa: CASSYSSSYNEQFF
cdr3_nt: TGTGCCAGCAGTTATTCAAGCTCCTACAATGAGCAGTTCTTC

d_call: TRBD1
v_call: TRBV5-5
j_call: TRBJ1-2
clone_size: -
cdr3_aa: CASSVTGSDGYTF
cdr3_nt: TGTGCCAGCAGCGTGACAGGGTCGGATGGCTACACCTTC

d_call: -
v_call: TRBV27
j_call: TRBJ1-1
clone_size: -
cdr3_aa: CATSLGPNTEAFF
cdr3_nt: TGTGCCACCTCGCTCGGACCGAACACTGAAGCTTTCTTT

d_call: TRBD2
v_call: TRBV27
j_call: TRBJ2-3
clone_size: -
cdr3_aa: CASSEGTSARTDTQYF
cdr3_nt: TGTGCCAGCAGTGAAGGGACTAGCGCACGCACAGATACGCAGTATTTT

d_call: TRBD1
v_call: TRBV29-1
j_call: TRBJ2-1
clone_size: -
cdr3_aa: CSAGQGAVGEQFF
cdr3_nt: TGCAGCGCAGGACAGGGGGCCGTAGGAGAGCAGTTCTTC

d_call: TRBD1
v_call: TRBV25-1
j_call: TRBJ2-1
clone_size: -
cdr3_aa: CASSEYLGQGSYNEQFF
cdr3_nt: TGTGCCAGCAGTGAATACCTCGGACAGGGTTCCTACAATGAGCAGTTCTTC

d_call: -
v_call: TRBV10-3
j_call: TRBJ1-1
clone_size: few
cdr3_aa: CAISDTEKSTEAFF
cdr3_nt: TGTGCCATCAGTGATACTGAGAAAAGCACTGAAGCTTTCTTT

d_call: -
v_call: TRBV2
j_call: TRBJ1-5
clone_size: -
cdr3_aa: CASSDGEGGYQPQHF
cdr3_nt: TGTGCCAGCAGTGATGGGGAGGGGGGCTATCAGCCCCAGCATTTT

d_call: TRBD1
v_call: TRBV6-5
j_call: TRBJ2-1
clone_size: -
cdr3_aa: CASSYEGQGNEQFF
cdr3_nt: TGTGCCAGCAGTTACGAGGGACAGGGCAATGAGCAGTTCTTC

d_call: -
v_call: TRBV5-6
j_call: TRBJ2-3
clone_size: -
cdr3_aa: CASSWTNTDTQYF
cdr3_nt: TGTGCCAGCAGCTGGACTAACACAGATACGCAGTATTTT

d_call: -
v_call: TRBV10-3
j_call: TRBJ1-1
clone_size: once
cdr3_aa: CAISSMNTEAFF
cdr3_nt: TGTGCCATCAGTTCAATGAACACTGAAGCTTTCTTT

d_call: TRBD1
v_call: TRBV11-3
j_call: TRBJ2-3
clone_size: -
cdr3_aa: CASSSTGGGGDTQYF
cdr3_nt: TGTGCCAGCAGCTCGACAGGGGGCGGTGGAGATACGCAGTATTTT

d_call: -
v_call: TRBV5-6
j_call: TRBJ2-7
clone_size: -
cdr3_aa: CASSLNTYEQYF
cdr3_nt: TGTGCCAGCAGCTTGAACACCTACGAGCAGTACTTC

d_call: -
v_call: TRBV7-9
j_call: TRBJ2-1
clone_size: -
cdr3_aa: CASSSPGTYNEQFF
cdr3_nt: TGTGCCAGCAGCTCACCAGGGACCTACAATGAGCAGTTCTTC

d_call: -
v_call: TRBV6-6
j_call: TRBJ2-5
clone_size: -
cdr3_aa: CASSYGFQGETQYF
cdr3_nt: TGTGCCAGCAGTTACGGTTTCCAGGGGGAGACCCAGTACTTC

d_call: -
v_call: TRBV19
j_call: TRBJ2-5
clone_size: once
cdr3_aa: CASSSILVGEETQYF
cdr3_nt: TGTGCCAGTAGTTCCATTTTGGTAGGGGAAGAGACCCAGTACTTC

d_call: -
v_call: TRBV7-2
j_call: TRBJ2-3
clone_size: -
cdr3_aa: CASSLGRYTSTDTQYF
cdr3_nt: TGTGCCAGCAGCTTGGGGCGGTATACCTCCACAGATACGCAGTATTTT

d_call: -
v_call: TRBV5-5
j_call: TRBJ2-7
clone_size: -
cdr3_aa: CASSPHRGAASEQYF
cdr3_nt: TGTGCCAGCAGCCCCCATAGGGGGGCAGCTAGCGAGCAGTACTTC

d_call: -
v_call: TRBV7-6
j_call: TRBJ1-1
clone_size: once
cdr3_aa: CASSGIGEAFF
cdr3_nt: TGTGCCAGCAGCGGCATCGGAGAAGCTTTCTTT

d_call: -
v_call: TRBV15
j_call: TRBJ1-2
clone_size: -
cdr3_aa: CATSRDWLDGGYTF
cdr3_nt: TGTGCCACCAGCAGAGATTGGTTGGACGGAGGCTACACCTTC

d_call: -
v_call: TRBV30
j_call: TRBJ1-1
clone_size: -
cdr3_aa: CAWIRSTEAFF
cdr3_nt: TGTGCCTGGATAAGGAGCACTGAAGCTTTCTTT

d_call: -
v_call: TRBV6-1
j_call: TRBJ2-7
clone_size: -
cdr3_aa: CASSERGVAYEQYF
cdr3_nt: TGTGCCAGCAGTGAAAGGGGGGTTGCCTACGAGCAGTACTTC

d_call: -
v_call: TRBV5-8
j_call: TRBJ1-1
clone_size: once
cdr3_aa: CASNTVAFF
cdr3_nt: TGTGCCAGCAACACTGTAGCTTTCTTT

d_call: TRBD1
v_call: TRBV7-8
j_call: TRBJ1-2
clone_size: -
cdr3_aa: CASSRGTGGYGYTF
cdr3_nt: TGTGCCAGCAGCAGAGGGACAGGGGGCTATGGCTACACCTTC

d_call: -
v_call: TRBV5-1
j_call: TRBJ1-6
clone_size: -
cdr3_aa: CASSLVGRSPGSPLHF
cdr3_nt: TGCGCCAGCAGCTTGGTCGGCAGGAGCCCGGGGTCACCCCTCCACTTT

d_call: -
v_call: TRBV10-3
j_call: TRBJ1-1
clone_size: -
cdr3_aa: CAISAGTDRNTEAFF
cdr3_nt: TGTGCCATCAGTGCAGGCACCGACCGGAACACTGAAGCTTTCTTT

d_call: -
v_call: TRBV7-9
j_call: TRBJ2-7
clone_size: -
cdr3_aa: CASSLLAFYEQYF
cdr3_nt: TGTGCCAGCAGCCTTCTAGCGTTCTACGAGCAGTACTTC

d_call: -
v_call: TRBV27
j_call: TRBJ1-1
clone_size: -
cdr3_aa: CASGIRGAIVSEAFF
cdr3_nt: TGTGCCAGCGGAATCAGGGGAGCCATAGTATCTGAAGCTTTCTTT

d_call: TRBD2
v_call: TRBV27
j_call: TRBJ2-1
clone_size: -
cdr3_aa: CASSLSLARVGEQFF
cdr3_nt: TGTGCCAGCAGTTTATCACTAGCGCGGGTGGGTGAGCAGTTCTTC

d_call: TRBD1
v_call: TRBV6-1
j_call: TRBJ1-2
clone_size: -
cdr3_aa: CASSIPGGDGYTF
cdr3_nt: TGTGCCAGCTCTATCCCAGGGGGCGACGGCTACACCTTC

d_call: -
v_call: TRBV7-9
j_call: TRBJ1-1
clone_size: -
cdr3_aa: CASSLYLGAATEAFF
cdr3_nt: TGTGCCAGCAGCTTATATTTGGGGGCTGCCACTGAAGCTTTCTTT

d_call: -
v_call: TRBV6-1
j_call: TRBJ2-5
clone_size: few
cdr3_aa: CASGRWNEKTQYF
cdr3_nt: TGTGCCAGCGGGCGATGGAACGAGAAGACCCAGTACTTC

d_call: -
v_call: TRBV9
j_call: TRBJ2-7
clone_size: -
cdr3_aa: CASSVGSGLHYEQYF
cdr3_nt: TGTGCCAGCAGCGTAGGGTCAGGGCTACACTACGAGCAGTACTTC

d_call: -
v_call: TRBV9
j_call: TRBJ2-1
clone_size: -
cdr3_aa: CASSVVAHNEQFF
cdr3_nt: TGTGCCAGCAGCGTAGTAGCACACAATGAGCAGTTCTTC

d_call: TRBD2
v_call: TRBV27
j_call: TRBJ2-3
clone_size: medium-sized
cdr3_aa: CASIASGGGDTQYF
cdr3_nt: TGTGCCAGTATCGCTAGCGGGGGGGGAGATACGCAGTATTTT

d_call: TRBD2
v_call: TRBV14
j_call: TRBJ2-1
clone_size: -
cdr3_aa: CASSPSGDEQFF
cdr3_nt: TGTGCCAGCAGCCCTAGCGGCGATGAGCAGTTCTTC

d_call: -
v_call: TRBV7-8
j_call: TRBJ1-1
clone_size: -
cdr3_aa: CASSLATTAHTEAFF
cdr3_nt: TGTGCCAGCAGCTTAGCGACGACAGCTCACACTGAAGCTTTCTTT

d_call: -
v_call: TRBV7-9
j_call: TRBJ1-2
clone_size: -
cdr3_aa: CASSFPGGFDGYTF
cdr3_nt: TGTGCCAGCAGCTTCCCCGGCGGGTTCGATGGCTACACCTTC

d_call: -
v_call: TRBV19
j_call: TRBJ1-1
clone_size: -
cdr3_aa: CASSSQGPNTEAFF
cdr3_nt: TGTGCCAGTAGCTCGCAGGGGCCGAACACTGAAGCTTTCTTT

d_call: -
v_call: TRBV7-9
j_call: TRBJ2-5
clone_size: -
cdr3_aa: CASSLSSSKETQYF
cdr3_nt: TGTGCCAGCAGCTTATCGTCCTCAAAAGAGACCCAGTACTTC

d_call: TRBD2
v_call: TRBV7-9
j_call: TRBJ2-1
clone_size: -
cdr3_aa: CASSWTSGGHNEQFF
cdr3_nt: TGTGCCAGCAGCTGGACTAGCGGGGGGCACAATGAGCAGTTCTTC

d_call: -
v_call: TRBV27
j_call: TRBJ1-1
clone_size: once
cdr3_aa: CAMLQEGGEAFF
cdr3_nt: TGTGCCATGCTACAGGAAGGCGGTGAAGCTTTCTTT

d_call: -
v_call: TRBV15
j_call: TRBJ1-5
clone_size: -
cdr3_aa: CATSSFGFPNQPQHF
cdr3_nt: TGTGCCACCAGCAGTTTTGGATTTCCAAATCAGCCCCAGCATTTT

d_call: -
v_call: TRBV9
j_call: TRBJ1-1
clone_size: -
cdr3_aa: CASSPGTLNTEAFF
cdr3_nt: TGTGCCAGCAGTCCTGGGACTCTAAACACTGAAGCTTTCTTT

d_call: -
v_call: TRBV2
j_call: TRBJ2-1
clone_size: once
cdr3_aa: CASSEEVQSRDEQFF
cdr3_nt: TGTGCCAGCAGTGAAGAGGTACAATCTCGGGATGAGCAGTTCTTC

d_call: -
v_call: TRBV11-3
j_call: TRBJ1-1
clone_size: -
cdr3_aa: CASSLKGAFF
cdr3_nt: TGTGCCAGCAGCTTAAAAGGAGCTTTCTTT

d_call: -
v_call: TRBV11-2
j_call: TRBJ2-6
clone_size: -
cdr3_aa: CASSLDGGANVLTF
cdr3_nt: TGTGCCAGCAGCTTAGATGGGGGGGCCAACGTCCTGACTTTC

d_call: -
v_call: TRBV7-8
j_call: TRBJ2-2
clone_size: -
cdr3_aa: CASSLKQLTGELFF
cdr3_nt: TGTGCCAGCAGCTTAAAACAGCTCACCGGGGAGCTGTTTTTT

d_call: TRBD1
v_call: TRBV7-9
j_call: TRBJ2-7
clone_size: -
cdr3_aa: CASSLTGGYEQYF
cdr3_nt: TGTGCCAGCAGCTTGACAGGGGGCTACGAGCAGTACTTC

d_call: TRBD2
v_call: TRBV7-3
j_call: TRBJ2-1
clone_size: -
cdr3_aa: CASSSWTSGGVNEQFF
cdr3_nt: TGTGCCAGCAGCTCTTGGACTAGCGGGGGGGTCAATGAGCAGTTCTTC

d_call: -
v_call: TRBV9
j_call: TRBJ2-7
clone_size: -
cdr3_aa: CASSVESSYEQYF
cdr3_nt: TGTGCCAGCAGCGTAGAGAGCTCCTACGAGCAGTACTTC